The clone carrying this T cell receptor beta chain showed up just once. These data come from a study of T-cell reconstitution after alpha-beta-depleted transplantation in children. Construction of the TCRbeta library involved unique molecular identifiers. A single record per CDR3 protein comes from TCRdb applying MiXCR to the PCR reads. The sample holds a few hundred thousand distinct CDR3 sequences, about 20% seen once. CDR3 length equals 15 residues. The V segment lost 0 bases and the J segment 4 bases; nucleotides outside the gene matches: 4. CDR1 and CDR2 (germline): SGDLS, YYNGEE. This sample comprised PBMCs from the stem cell graft donor, obtained from the stem cell graft. The V gene is TRBV9, the J gene TRBJ2-7; 10 nucleotides line up with TRBD1. The receptor comes from a human donor who donated a stem cell graft to a child with acute myeloid leukemia. This CDR3 reads CASSVGKGQGYEQYF. CDR3 sequence (DNA): TGTGCCAGCAGCGTAGGAAAGGGACAGGGGTACGAGCAGTACTTC.